The sequence of this T cell receptor beta chain was determined in a study of T-cell reconstitution after alpha-beta-depleted transplantation in children (dated by TCRdb to about 2016). General notes on the study: Using TCR repertoire profiling, the study followed T-cell immune reconstitution in a quantitative way in children after TCRalphabeta/CD19-depleted allogeneic hematopoietic cell transplantation.

This clonotype has only a few counts. The antigen it binds to is not known. The input lacks base qualities; no much larger clone sits a single base away. Beyond this particular receptor, the publication reports: The apparently early recovery of alphabetaT-cell counts about two months after transplant reportedly depended on only several hundred rapidly expanded clones that came from non-depleted graft cells. The frequencies of hyperexpanded clones fell over the following months, and after one year, T-cell counts and TCRbeta diversity were mostly attributed to newly produced T cells. In some patients, the high TCRbeta diversity seen at day 60 was put down to recipient T cells and intrathymic progenitors that had survived conditioning.

Libraries were constructed by PCR. TCRdb lists the instrument as Illumina HiSeq 2500. To normalize quantification of the TCRbeta repertoire, the TCR libraries were built with molecular barcoding that relied on unique molecular identifiers. TCRdb itself trimmed the public reads at Q25 with fastp, ran MiXCR and retained productive beta chains. Each entry merges the rows of one CDR3 protein and shows their most common DNA and genes. The sample includes some 460,000 distinct CDR3 sequences, with about 17% observed a single time. Just under 30% of the sample is in the top ten clones. Taken from the germline V gene, the CDR1 and CDR2 loops are ENHRY and SYGVKD. Its CDR3 holds 11 amino acids, cysteine through phenylalanine. This entry keeps only the CDR3 DNA: 33 bases, framed from base 1. V loses 6 bases of germline sequence and J loses 8 bases, and the interval between the two ends is 8 bases. Reading the label with the study, this specimen's treatment or condition is: allogeneic hematopoietic cell transplantation with graft depleted of TCRalphabeta T cells and CD19 B cells. The children who served as transplant recipients had been given grafts of TCRalphabeta/CD19-depleted allogeneic hematopoietic cells.

This sequence originates from a boy in the first two years of life who had a stem cell transplant for Wiskott-Aldrich syndrome, so the T cells may come from the graft donor. Rearrangement joined TRBV10-3 to TRBJ2-1; no D gene call is confident. Sample: PBMCs, mostly from graft donor cells, taken 360 days after TCRalphabeta/CD19-depleted stem cell transplant. The nucleotides are TGTGCCATCAGATCGGTAGATGAGCAGTTCTTC. Its amino acids are CAIRSVDEQFF.